The clone carrying this T cell receptor (beta chain) was seen repeatedly, ten times or more. Its antigen is unidentified. Trimming took 4 bases from V and 4 from J, leaving 8 bases between them. Looked up from germline, CDR1 is SGHDT and CDR2 is YYEEEE. The CDR3 totals 12 residues. The data originate from a study of human T cells and chemical hapten exposure. Study-wide context: All through the roughly 23-week study, the scalp of each patient received diphenylcyclopropenone doses weekly. Study conclusions and caveats: All donors were alopecia patients, so their immunity may differ from that of healthy people.

Per the study methods: Across samples, TCR counts had a median of around 100,000 and ranged from about 23,224 to 690,600. TCRdb reanalysed the RACE reads using MiXCR and keeps one entry per CDR3 protein. The V and J calls reflect TCRdb's pipeline rather than the authors' work. Of over 300,000 distinct CDR3 sequences detected, more than 4.5% appear once; the ten largest clones hold just over 2.5%. Stated time point: pre-sensitization, week 0. Treatment denoted: therapeutic diphenylcyclopropenone sensitization with weekly scalp DPC. The clonotype comes from a woman aged 50 to 65 with alopecia areata. Some clones in this sample may be carry-over from other donors' samples. This rearrangement joins TRBV5-6 to TRBJ1-1; D gene ambiguous. Sequencing used whole blood, obtained in connection with sensitization to the hapten diphenylcyclopropenone (DPC). The CDR3 region has the DNA TGTGCCAGCAGCCCCGGGAGCACTGAAGCTTTCTTT. This sequence encodes CASSPGSTEAFF.